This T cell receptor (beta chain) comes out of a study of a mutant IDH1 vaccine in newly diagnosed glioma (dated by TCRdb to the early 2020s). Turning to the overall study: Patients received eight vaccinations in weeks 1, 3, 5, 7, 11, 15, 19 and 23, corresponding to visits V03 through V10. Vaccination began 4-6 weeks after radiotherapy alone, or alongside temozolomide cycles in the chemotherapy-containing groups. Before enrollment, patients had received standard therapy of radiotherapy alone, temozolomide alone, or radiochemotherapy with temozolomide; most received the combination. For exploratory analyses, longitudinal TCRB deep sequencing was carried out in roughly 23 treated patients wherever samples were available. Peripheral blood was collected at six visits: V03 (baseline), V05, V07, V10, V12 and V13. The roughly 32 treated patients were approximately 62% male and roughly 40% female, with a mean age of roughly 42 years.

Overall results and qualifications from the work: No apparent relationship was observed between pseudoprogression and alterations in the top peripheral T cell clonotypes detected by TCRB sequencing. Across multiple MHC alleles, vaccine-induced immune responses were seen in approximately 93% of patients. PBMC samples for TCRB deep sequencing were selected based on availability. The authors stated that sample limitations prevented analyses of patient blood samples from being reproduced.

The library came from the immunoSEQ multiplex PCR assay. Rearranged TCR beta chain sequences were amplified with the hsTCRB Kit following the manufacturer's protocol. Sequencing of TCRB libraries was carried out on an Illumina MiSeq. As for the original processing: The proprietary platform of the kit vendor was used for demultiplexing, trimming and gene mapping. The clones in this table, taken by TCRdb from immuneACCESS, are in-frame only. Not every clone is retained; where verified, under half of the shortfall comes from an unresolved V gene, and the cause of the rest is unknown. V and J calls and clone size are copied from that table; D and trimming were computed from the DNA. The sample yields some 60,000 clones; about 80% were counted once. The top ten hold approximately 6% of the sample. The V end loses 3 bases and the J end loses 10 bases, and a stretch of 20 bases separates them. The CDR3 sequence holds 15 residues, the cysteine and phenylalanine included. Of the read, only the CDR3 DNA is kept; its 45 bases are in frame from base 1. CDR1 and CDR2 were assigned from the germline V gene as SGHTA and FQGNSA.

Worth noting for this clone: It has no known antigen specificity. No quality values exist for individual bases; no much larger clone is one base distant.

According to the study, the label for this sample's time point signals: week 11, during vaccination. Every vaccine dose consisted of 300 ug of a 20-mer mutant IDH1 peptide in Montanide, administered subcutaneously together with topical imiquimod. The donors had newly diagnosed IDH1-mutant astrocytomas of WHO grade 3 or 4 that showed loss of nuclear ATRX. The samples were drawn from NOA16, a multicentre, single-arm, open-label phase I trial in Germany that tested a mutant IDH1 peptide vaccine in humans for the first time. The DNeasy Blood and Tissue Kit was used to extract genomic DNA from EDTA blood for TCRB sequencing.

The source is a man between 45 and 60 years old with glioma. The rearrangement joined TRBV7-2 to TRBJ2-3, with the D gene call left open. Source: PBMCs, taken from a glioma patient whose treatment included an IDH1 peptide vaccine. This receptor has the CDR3 CASSFTDSPPPPQYF. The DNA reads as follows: TGTGCCAGCAGCTTTACCGACTCCCCACCCCCCCCGCAGTATTTT.